This T cell receptor (beta chain) was retrieved from a study of technical replicates of blood from several donors. TCRdb keeps only in-frame clones here, not all; method: immunoSEQ multiplex PCR. The sample shows about 98,000 clones, approximately 94% of them seen only once. CDR1 is SNHLY and CDR2 is FYNNEI in the germline V gene. This CDR3 contains 15 residues. Deletions cut 5 bases from V and 5 bases from J, with 13 bases between. The receptor's source is a human donor in good health. The source material was T cells isolated from PBMCs. The chain combines TRBV2 with TRBJ1-6; possible D gene TRBD1, 6 bases. The CDR3 sequence: CASSSRDTHNSPLHF. CDR3 sequence (DNA): TGTGCCAGCAGTAGCCGGGACACCCATAATTCACCCCTCCACTTT.